This TCR beta chain was retrieved from a study of PD-1 blockade in classical Hodgkin lymphoma. Study-wide findings and caveats: Researchers reported that CD4+ TCR diversity, though not CD8+, rose significantly by C4D1. Complete responders matched newly diagnosed patients in baseline diversity.

Concerning this clone itself: The antigen is not known.

The assay was immunoSEQ multiplex PCR, and TCRdb's table has in-frame clones only and misses some. The table lists under 100,000 clones, over 90% of them singletons. Each and every patient relapsed after autologous stem cell transplantation, and patients got differing brentuximab vedotin exposure. This receptor was obtained from a human donor with classical Hodgkin lymphoma. The sequencing here drew on peripheral blood mononuclear cells (PBMCs), taken before the second cycle of nivolumab.

DNA for the CDR3: TGTGCCAGCAGCCCGGGGCGGGGACCCTCCTACGAGCAGTACTTC. This sequence encodes CASSPGRGPSYEQYF. V and J are TRBV5-4 and TRBJ2-7, with D perhaps matching TRBD2 (6 bases). V lost 4 bases, J lost 0 bases, and 14 bases lay in between. CDR3 size: 15 residues. Germline-derived CDR1 and CDR2 are SGHNT and YYREEE (reference sequence).